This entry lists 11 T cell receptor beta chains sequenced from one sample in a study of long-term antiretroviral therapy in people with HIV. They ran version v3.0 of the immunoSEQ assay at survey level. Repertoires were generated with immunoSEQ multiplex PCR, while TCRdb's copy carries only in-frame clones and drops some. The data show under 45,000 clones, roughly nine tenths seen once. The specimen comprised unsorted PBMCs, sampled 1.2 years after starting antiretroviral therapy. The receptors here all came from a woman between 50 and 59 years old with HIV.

The CDR3 sequence: CASSLEQGAAYEQYF. The CDR3 coding sequence is TGTGCCAGCAGCTTAGAACAGGGTGCGGCCTACGAGCAGTACTTC. This chain connects TRBV7-6 to TRBJ2-7; D is possibly TRBD1 (6 bases). The CDR3 spans 15 residues. Germline V CDR1 and CDR2: SGHVS, FNYEAQ. The V end lost 1 base, the J end lost 2 bases, and 12 bases lay between the germline ends.

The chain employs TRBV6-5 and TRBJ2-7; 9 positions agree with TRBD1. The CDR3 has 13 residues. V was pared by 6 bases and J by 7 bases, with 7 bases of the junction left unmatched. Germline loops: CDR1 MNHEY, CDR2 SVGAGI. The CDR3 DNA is TGTGCCAGCAGCCTAACAGGGGGCGGGGAGCAGTACTTC. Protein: CASSLTGGGEQYF.

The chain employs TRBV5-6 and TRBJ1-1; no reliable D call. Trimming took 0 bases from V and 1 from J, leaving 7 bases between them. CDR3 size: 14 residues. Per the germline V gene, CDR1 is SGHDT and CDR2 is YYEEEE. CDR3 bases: TGTGCCAGCAGCTTGGGAGCCGGGAACACTGAAGCTTTCTTT. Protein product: CASSLGAGNTEAFF.

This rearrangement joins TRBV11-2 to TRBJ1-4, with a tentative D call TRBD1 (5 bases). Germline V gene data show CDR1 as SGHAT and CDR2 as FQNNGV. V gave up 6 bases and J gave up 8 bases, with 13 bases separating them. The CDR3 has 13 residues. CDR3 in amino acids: CASRDQGREKLFF. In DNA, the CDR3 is TGTGCCAGCAGGGATCAGGGACGGGAAAAACTGTTTTTT.

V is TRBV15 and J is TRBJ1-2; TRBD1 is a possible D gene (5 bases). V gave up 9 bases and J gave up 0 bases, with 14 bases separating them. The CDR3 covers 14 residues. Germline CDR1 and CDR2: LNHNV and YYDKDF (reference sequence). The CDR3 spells CATAGGGPNYGYTF. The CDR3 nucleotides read TGTGCCACTGCTGGGGGGGGTCCTAACTATGGCTACACCTTC.

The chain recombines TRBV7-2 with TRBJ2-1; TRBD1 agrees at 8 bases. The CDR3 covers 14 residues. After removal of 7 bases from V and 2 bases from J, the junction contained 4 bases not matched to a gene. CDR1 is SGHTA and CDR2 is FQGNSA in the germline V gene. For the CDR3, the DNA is TGTGCCAGCACCCCGACAGGGGCCTACAATGAGCAGTTCTTC. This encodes CASTPTGAYNEQFF.

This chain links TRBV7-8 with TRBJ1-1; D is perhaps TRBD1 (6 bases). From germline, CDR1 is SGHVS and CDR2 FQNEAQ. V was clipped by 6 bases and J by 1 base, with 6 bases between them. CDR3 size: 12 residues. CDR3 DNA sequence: TGTGCCAGCAGGGGACAGAACACTGAAGCTTTCTTT. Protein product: CASRGQNTEAFF.

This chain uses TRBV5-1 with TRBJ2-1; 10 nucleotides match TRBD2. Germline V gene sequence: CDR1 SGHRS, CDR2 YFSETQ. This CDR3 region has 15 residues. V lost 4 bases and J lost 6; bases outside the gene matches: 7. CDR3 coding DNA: TGCGCCAGCAGCCCTACTAGCGGGGTTGGCAATGAGCAGTTCTTC. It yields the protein CASSPTSGVGNEQFF.

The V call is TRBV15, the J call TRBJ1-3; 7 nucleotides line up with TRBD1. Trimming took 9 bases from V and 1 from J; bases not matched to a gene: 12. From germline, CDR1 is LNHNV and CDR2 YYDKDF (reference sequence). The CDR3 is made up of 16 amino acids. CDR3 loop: CATGQASVFSGNTIYF. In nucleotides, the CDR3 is TGTGCCACAGGACAGGCCAGCGTGTTTTCTGGAAACACCATATATTTT.

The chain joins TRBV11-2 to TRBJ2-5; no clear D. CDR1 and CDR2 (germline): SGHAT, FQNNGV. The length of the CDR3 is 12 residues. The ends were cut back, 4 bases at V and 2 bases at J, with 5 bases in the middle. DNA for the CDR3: TGTGCCAGCAGCTCCCGGCAAGAGACCCAGTACTTC. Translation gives CASSSRQETQYF.

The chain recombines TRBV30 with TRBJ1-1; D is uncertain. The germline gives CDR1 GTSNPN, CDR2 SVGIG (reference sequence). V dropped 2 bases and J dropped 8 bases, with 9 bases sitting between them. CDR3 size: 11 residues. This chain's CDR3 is CAWSPTLEAFF. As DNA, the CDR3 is TGTGCCTGGAGTCCGACCCTGGAAGCTTTCTTT.